This T cell receptor beta chain was captured by sequencing in a study of PD-1 blockade in classical Hodgkin lymphoma. Overall study findings and caveats: Lower baseline TCR diversity was reported for newly diagnosed patients than for healthy donors. By C4D1, CD4+ diversity increased significantly, especially in complete responders.

Every patient had relapsed following autologous stem cell transplantation, and cohorts differed in brentuximab vedotin exposure. Complete response, partial response or progressive disease made up the best responses. A remark on this clone: As yet, its antigen is unknown.

CDR3 size: 11 residues. V was pared by 6 bases and J by 6 bases, with 5 bases between. CDR1 SGHNT and CDR2 YENEEA come from the germline V gene. TCRdb's copy holds only in-frame clones and misses some; the assay was immunoSEQ multiplex PCR. The data contain roughly 47,000 clones, 80% of them seen just once; the ten biggest clones take up about 20%. This sequence originates from a human donor with classical Hodgkin lymphoma. J is TRBJ2-2 and V is TRBV11-3; unclear D gene. This specimen was peripheral blood mononuclear cells (PBMCs), taken before the second cycle of nivolumab. The CDR3 spells CASRLAGELFF. The CDR3, as DNA: TGTGCCAGCAGGCTAGCCGGGGAGCTGTTTTTT.